This entry is about one T cell receptor (beta chain). This sample was included in a study of blood T cell repertoires in COVID-19. Study-wide context: Sources were T cells, B-cell-depleted T cells, or PBMCs; the material itself was cDNA or gDNA.

Authors' analysis steps: Reference gene primers were amplified, and this amplification served to estimate nucleated cell counts. Sequenced by immunoSEQ multiplex PCR; TCRdb stores in-frame clones only, minus some. V and J calls and clone size are those listed in that table; D and trimming were worked out from the DNA. The data show some 130,000 clones, 70% to 85% seen once. The TCR comes from a woman of 80 years or more with acute or convalescent COVID-19. Sequenced sample: peripheral blood.

The CDR3 loop reads CAIRETGPGELFF. Written as DNA, the CDR3 is TGTGCCATCAGAGAGACAGGGCCCGGGGAGCTGTTTTTT. The chain links TRBV10-3 to TRBJ2-2; TRBD1 aligns across 7 bases. CDR1 is ENHRY and CDR2 is SYGVKD in the germline V gene. Losses at the gene ends were 6 bases for V and 6 bases for J; bases not matched to a gene: 4. The CDR3 covers 13 residues.